The 26 T cell receptor beta chains reported below all come from one sample, sequenced in a study of cytomegalovirus exposure and HLA in healthy donors. The PCR employed 60 Vbeta primers together with 13 Jbeta primers. TCRdb's copy holds only in-frame clones and misses some; the assay was immunoSEQ multiplex PCR. The sample shows around 200,000 clones, and 0.65% to 0.9% sits with its ten largest clones. The source material was PBMCs. The receptors here all came from a woman between 18 and 29 years old in good health and CMV-seropositive.

The gene calls are TRBV30 and TRBJ2-2; 7 nucleotides agree with TRBD1. Germline CDR1 is GTSNPN and CDR2 is SVGIG (reference sequence). After removal of 4 bases from V and 3 bases from J, the junction contained 8 bases not matched to a gene. The CDR3 is 15 amino acids. This CDR3 is CAWNLGTEHTGELFF. The CDR3 nucleotides are TGTGCCTGGAATCTCGGGACAGAGCACACCGGGGAGCTGTTTTTT. Together with reference TRBV30 and TRBJ2-2, the CDR3 gives the full variable domain: SQTIHQWPATLVQPVGSPLSLECTVEGTSNPNLYWYRQAAGRGLQLLFYSVGIGQISSEVPQNLSASRPQDRQFILSSKKLLLSDSGFYLCAWNLGTEHTGELFFGEGSRLTVL.

V usage is TRBV6-1 and J usage is TRBJ2-7, with a weak D call TRBD2 (5 bases). Germline CDR1 is MNHNS and CDR2 is SASEGT. This CDR3 has 15 amino acids. V dropped 2 bases and J dropped 0 bases, with 11 bases sitting between them. CDR3 in amino acids: CASSESQRFSYEQYF. CDR3 DNA sequence: TGTGCCAGCAGTGAATCCCAGCGGTTCTCCTACGAGCAGTACTTC.

The J gene is TRBJ2-6, the V gene TRBV7-9; TRBD1 aligns across 9 bases. The CDR3 runs 17 residues. Germline values: CDR1 SEHNR, CDR2 FQNEAQ (reference sequence). V lost 4 bases, J lost 0 bases, and 4 bases stayed unmatched. The CDR3 protein is CASSSLQGASGANVLTF. CDR3 in DNA: TGTGCCAGCAGCTCCCTACAGGGGGCCTCTGGGGCCAACGTCCTGACTTTC.

The chain combines TRBV30 with TRBJ2-5, with 10 positions matching TRBD2. Germline V lookup: CDR1 GTSNPN, CDR2 SVGIG (reference sequence). Losses at the gene ends were 1 base for V and 5 bases for J; bases not matched to a gene: 4. The CDR3 sequence is 14 residues long. CDR3 DNA: TGTGCCTGGAGTGGTGCTAGCGGGAGTGAGACCCAGTACTTC. Amino acids: CAWSGASGSETQYF. Together with reference TRBV30 and TRBJ2-5, the CDR3 gives the full variable domain: SQTIHQWPATLVQPVGSPLSLECTVEGTSNPNLYWYRQAAGRGLQLLFYSVGIGQISSEVPQNLSASRPQDRQFILSSKKLLLSDSGFYLCAWSGASGSETQYFGPGTRLLVL.

J is TRBJ1-5 and V is TRBV19, with 8 bases identical to TRBD1. With 7 bases clipped from V and 6 bases from J, the junction kept 5 bases outside the gene matches. The CDR3 has 13 residues. Per germline, CDR1 LNHDA and CDR2 SQIVND (reference sequence). This chain's CDR3 is CASTSQGVQPQHF. The CDR3 nucleotides are TGTGCCAGTACCTCACAGGGGGTTCAGCCCCAGCATTTT.

The V gene is TRBV2, the J gene TRBJ1-1; 8 nucleotides agree with TRBD1. The CDR3 runs to 13 residues. The junction had 7 bases not matched to a gene; V was cut back by 7 bases and J by 6 bases. Per germline, CDR1 SNHLY and CDR2 FYNNEI. Written as DNA, the CDR3 is TGTGCCAGCAATTCTGACAGGGGCGCTGAAGCTTTCTTT. Residues: CASNSDRGAEAFF.

This chain connects TRBV15 to TRBJ2-1; possibly TRBD2 for D (7 bases). Per the germline V gene, CDR1 is LNHNV and CDR2 is YYDKDF (reference sequence). This CDR3 is 17 amino acids long. Trimming pared 0 bases from V and 3 bases from J, leaving 15 bases between. The CDR3 here is CATSRDLPGGIYNEQFF. CDR3 coding DNA: TGTGCCACCAGCAGAGATCTCCCGGGGGGCATCTACAATGAGCAGTTCTTC.

This rearrangement joins TRBV12-5 to TRBJ2-5; 13 nucleotides align to TRBD2. The CDR3 sequence is 15 residues long. V was pared by 5 bases and J by 9 bases, with 9 bases of the junction left unmatched. Germline CDR1 is LGHNT and CDR2 is FRNRAP. In DNA form, the CDR3 reads TGTGCTAGTGGTCCAGGGACTAGCGGGATAGGGGCCCAGTACTTC. Amino acids: CASGPGTSGIGAQYF.

J is TRBJ2-2 and V is TRBV29-1, with 7 nucleotides matching TRBD1. Germline V gene lookup returns CDR1 SQVTM and CDR2 ANQGSEA. Trimming cost V 7 bases and J 4 bases; bases outside gene matches: 9. CDR3 size: 14 residues. In DNA form, the CDR3 reads TGCAGCGGTTGGGACAGTATCTTCACCGGGGAGCTGTTTTTT. This sequence encodes CSGWDSIFTGELFF.

The chain uses TRBV7-2 and TRBJ1-5; D remains ambiguous. Germline values: CDR1 SGHTA, CDR2 FQGNSA. The V gene lost 3 bases and the J gene lost 7 bases, with 10 bases spanning the gap. This CDR3 contains 13 residues. This CDR3 reads CASSFLAGQPQHF. The CDR3 DNA is TGTGCCAGCAGCTTCCTTGCGGGGCAGCCCCAGCATTTT.

The chain recombines TRBV5-1 with TRBJ2-5; 8 nucleotides align to TRBD1. The germline V gene encodes CDR1 SGHRS and CDR2 YFSETQ. With 1 base clipped from V and 2 bases from J, the junction kept 1 base outside the gene matches. The CDR3 runs to 14 residues. As DNA, the CDR3 is TGCGCCAGCAGCTTGTACAGGGGGCAAGAGACCCAGTACTTC. Amino acids: CASSLYRGQETQYF.

Comment on this clone: Other DNA sequences in the same sample also yield this CDR3. The rearrangement links TRBV25-1 to TRBJ1-4, with 12 bases aligning to TRBD1. Per the germline V gene, CDR1 is MGHDK and CDR2 is SYGVNS. Trimming cost V 3 bases and J 8 bases; bases outside gene matches: 4. The CDR3 consists of 15 residues. The CDR3 here is CASSDPGTGGEKLFF. In nucleotides, the CDR3 is TGTGCCAGCAGTGACCCGGGGACAGGGGGCGAAAAACTGTTTTTT.

This chain links TRBV25-1 with TRBJ1-2; no definite D call. CDR3 length: 12 residues. Deletions cut 7 bases from V and 4 bases from J, with 10 bases between. Germline lookup yields CDR1 MGHDK and CDR2 SYGVNS. The DNA for the CDR3 is TGTGCCAGCATGGAGGGTTCCTATGGCTACACCTTC. Encoded protein: CASMEGSYGYTF.

This sequence joins TRBV7-9 and TRBJ2-7; D is unresolved. Trimming took 8 bases from V and 6 from J, leaving 5 bases between them. Germline values: CDR1 SEHNR, CDR2 FQNEAQ (reference sequence). The length of the CDR3 is 9 residues. The CDR3 nucleotides read TGTGCCAGCGGCGGCGAGCAGTACTTC. Its protein is CASGGEQYF.

The chain is built from TRBV2 and TRBJ2-7; 7 bases match TRBD2. The CDR3 contains 14 residues. Germline V gene data show CDR1 as SNHLY and CDR2 as FYNNEI. V lost 4 bases, J lost 2 bases, and 5 bases stayed unmatched. The CDR3 DNA reads as TGTGCCAGCAGTGCGGCTAGCGGAGCCTACGAGCAGTACTTC. This encodes CASSAASGAYEQYF.

The chain employs TRBV11-3 and TRBJ2-2; tentatively, D is TRBD2 (6 bases). The germline V and J ends were trimmed by 8 bases and 3 bases, with 25 bases remaining between them. Looked up from germline, CDR1 is SGHNT and CDR2 is YENEEA. This CDR3 has 18 amino acids. As DNA, the CDR3 is TGTGCCAGCGGGCCCGGGGGATTGGCCCCCGAGGACACCGGGGAGCTGTTTTTT. It yields the protein CASGPGGLAPEDTGELFF.

V gene TRBV9 combines with J gene TRBJ2-6; possibly TRBD1 for D (5 bases). CDR3 size: 17 residues. Germline V gene data show CDR1 as SGDLS and CDR2 as YYNGEE. V gave up 4 bases and J gave up 2 bases, with 16 bases separating them. For the CDR3, the DNA is TGTGCCAGCAGCTTCAGGGAAAAGCTCGCTGGGGCCAACGTCCTGACTTTC. It encodes CASSFREKLAGANVLTF. Complete variable domain (other parts from reference TRBV9 and TRBJ2-6): DSGVTQTPKHLITATGQRVTLRCSPRSGDLSVYWYQQSLDQGLQFLIQYYNGEERAKGNILERFSAQQFPDLHSELNLSSLELGDSALYFCASSFREKLAGANVLTFGAGSRLTVL.

This sequence joins TRBV30 and TRBJ1-4; D is undetermined. Germline assignment: CDR1 GTSNPN and CDR2 SVGIG (reference sequence). The V end was cut by 0 bases, the J end by 11 bases, with 7 bases between. This CDR3 is 11 amino acids long. DNA of the CDR3: TGTGCCTGGAGTGTAATCGGTAAACTGTTTTTT. Encoded protein: CAWSVIGKLFF.

The rearrangement links TRBV7-7 to TRBJ2-1; 11 bases map to TRBD2. Losses at the gene ends were 5 bases for V and 6 bases for J; bases not matched to a gene: 9. The germline V gene encodes CDR1 SSHAT and CDR2 FNYEAQ (reference sequence). This CDR3 has 16 residues. The CDR3 sequence: CASSLDLAGGRNEQFF. CDR3 in DNA: TGTGCCAGCAGCCTCGACTTAGCGGGAGGGCGCAATGAGCAGTTCTTC. Filled out from reference TRBV7-7 and TRBJ2-1, the complete variable domain reads GAGVSQSPRYKVTKRGQDVTLRCDPISSHATLYWYQQALGQGPEFLTYFNYEAQPDKSGLPSDRFSAERPEGSISTLTIQRTEQRDSAMYRCASSLDLAGGRNEQFFGPGTRLTVL.

The J gene is TRBJ1-4, the V gene TRBV4-1, with D tentatively TRBD1 (5 bases). The CDR3 runs to 16 residues. The V end was cut by 0 bases, the J end by 8 bases, with 16 bases between. Per germline, CDR1 MGHRA and CDR2 YSYEKL. This CDR3 reads CASSQDPGGLGEKLFF. The CDR3 nucleotides read TGCGCCAGCAGCCAAGACCCGGGGGGTTTGGGGGAAAAACTGTTTTTT.

The chain combines TRBV18 with TRBJ2-7; D might be TRBD1 (5 bases). From germline, CDR1 is KGHSH and CDR2 LQKENI. V lost 3 bases, J lost 4 bases, and 10 bases lay in between. The CDR3 runs to 13 residues. CDR3 bases: TGTGCCAGCTCACCGGCTCAGGGTTACGAGCAGTACTTC. Translated: CASSPAQGYEQYF.

This chain links TRBV11-2 with TRBJ1-1; a weak D match, TRBD1 (6 bases). Trimming left V 0 bases short and J 8 bases short, with 22 bases between. CDR1 and CDR2 (germline): SGHAT, FQNNGV. The length of the CDR3 is 17 residues. CDR3 nucleotide sequence: TGTGCCAGCAGCTTAGATCCTTATCCGGGACATGAAGAAGAAGCTTTCTTT. Translation: CASSLDPYPGHEEEAFF.

The chain employs TRBV19 and TRBJ1-1; tentatively, D is TRBD1 (5 bases). The CDR3 sequence is 15 residues long. Germline CDR1 reads LNHDA; CDR2 reads SQIVND (reference sequence). Trimming removed 7 bases at V and 3 bases at J, with 18 bases between. DNA for the CDR3: TGTGCCAGTATCCCCCCCGGCAGGGTTGACACTGAAGCTTTCTTT. Its protein product is CASIPPGRVDTEAFF.

The chain employs TRBV30 and TRBJ1-3; D unclear. This CDR3 has 16 residues. Trimming left V 3 bases short and J 2 bases short, with 17 bases between. Germline lookup yields CDR1 GTSNPN and CDR2 SVGIG (reference sequence). The CDR3 sequence is CAWRPAQIFAGNTIYF. Written as DNA, the CDR3 is TGTGCCTGGAGACCCGCCCAGATCTTCGCTGGAAACACCATATATTTT.

The chain combines TRBV5-1 with TRBJ2-3; TRBD2 is a possible D gene (5 bases). CDR3 length equals 17 residues. The germline gives CDR1 SGHRS, CDR2 YFSETQ. Trimming pared 2 bases from V and 0 bases from J, leaving 16 bases between. CDR3 nucleotide sequence: TGCGCCAGCAGCTTAGATGGTGGAGGTTTTAGCACAGATACGCAGTATTTT. Its translation is CASSLDGGGFSTDTQYF.

This rearrangement joins TRBV5-6 to TRBJ2-1, with 9 bases lining up with TRBD1. The germline CDR1 and CDR2 sequences are SGHDT and YYEEEE. Trimming took 0 bases from V and 5 from J; bases not matched to a gene: 0. The CDR3 covers 14 residues. The CDR3 sequence is CASSLGTGDNEQFF. The DNA for the CDR3 is TGTGCCAGCAGCTTGGGGACAGGGGACAATGAGCAGTTCTTC.